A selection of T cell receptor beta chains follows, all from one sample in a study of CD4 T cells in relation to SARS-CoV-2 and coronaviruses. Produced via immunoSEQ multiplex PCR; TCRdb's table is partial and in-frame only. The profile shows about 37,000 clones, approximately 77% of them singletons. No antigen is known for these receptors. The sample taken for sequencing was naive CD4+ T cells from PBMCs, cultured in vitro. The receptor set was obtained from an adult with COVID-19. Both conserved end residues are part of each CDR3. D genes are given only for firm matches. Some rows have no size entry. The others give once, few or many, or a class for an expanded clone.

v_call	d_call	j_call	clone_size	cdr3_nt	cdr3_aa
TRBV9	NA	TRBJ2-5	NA	TGTGCCAGCAGCGTAGATAGCGGACAAGAGACCCAGTACTTC	CASSVDSGQETQYF
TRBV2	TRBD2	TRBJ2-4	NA	TGTGCCAGCAGTGAAGAGCGGGAGACGCAAAACATTCAGTACTTC	CASSEERETQNIQYF
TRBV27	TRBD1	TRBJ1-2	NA	TGTGCCAGCAGTCCTTCGACAGGGGACGGCTACACCTTC	CASSPSTGDGYTF
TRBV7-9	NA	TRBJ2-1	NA	TGTGCCAGCAGCACCCTAGGGGGGAGGGCCGGGGTTGAGCAGTTCTTC	CASSTLGGRAGVEQFF
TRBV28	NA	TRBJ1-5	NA	TGTGCCAGCCGGAGGGGGGGTGCTGGGGAGGATCAGCCCCAGCATTTT	CASRRGGAGEDQPQHF
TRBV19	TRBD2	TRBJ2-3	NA	TGTGCCAGTAGCCCGGGACTAGCGGTCAGCACAGATACGCAGTATTTT	CASSPGLAVSTDTQYF
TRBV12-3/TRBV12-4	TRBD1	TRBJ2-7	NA	TGTGCCAGCAGTTTTGGCAGGGGGCTCGAGCAGTACTTC	CASSFGRGLEQYF
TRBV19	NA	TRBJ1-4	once	TGTGCCAGTAGTATCCGGCAGGGAACCCTTGCAACTAATGAAAAACTGTTTTTT	CASSIRQGTLATNEKLFF
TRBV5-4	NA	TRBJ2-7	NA	TGTGCCAGCAGCTTGGCCATGGGGGCGGGGGAGCAGTACTTC	CASSLAMGAGEQYF
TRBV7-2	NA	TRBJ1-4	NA	TGTGCCAGCAGCTTACCCCCCGGGACGAACGAGAGAAAACTGTTTTTT	CASSLPPGTNERKLFF
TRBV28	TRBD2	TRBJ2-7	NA	TGTGCCAGCATTCCCTCGGGGGGGAGGTACGAGCAGTACTTC	CASIPSGGRYEQYF
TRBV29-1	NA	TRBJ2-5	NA	TGCAGCGTTCAGGGGACCCAAGAGACCCAGTACTTC	CSVQGTQETQYF
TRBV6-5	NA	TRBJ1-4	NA	TGTGCCAGCACCCCGAGGAGGGGGAACGAAAAACTGTTTTTT	CASTPRRGNEKLFF
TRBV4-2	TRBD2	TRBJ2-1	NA	TGTGCCAGCAGCCTCTACGTCAGGGGGCCTAGCGGGAGTTCCTACAATGAGCAGTTCTTC	CASSLYVRGPSGSSYNEQFF
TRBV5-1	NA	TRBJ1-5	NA	TGCGCCAGCAGCGAAGGGACCTGGGGGGATCAGCCCCAGCATTTT	CASSEGTWGDQPQHF
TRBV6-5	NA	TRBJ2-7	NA	TGTGCCAGCACGCGACAGGAGCGAAGTAACGAGCAGTACTTC	CASTRQERSNEQYF
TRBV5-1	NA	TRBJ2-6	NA	TGCGCCAGCGAAGAGCCGGGGGCCAACGTCCTGACTTTC	CASEEPGANVLTF
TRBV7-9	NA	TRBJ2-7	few	TGTGCCAGCAGCTTAGCGCGTAAGACCCAAAGGGAGGCCTACGAGCAGTACTTC	CASSLARKTQREAYEQYF
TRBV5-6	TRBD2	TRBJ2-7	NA	TGTGCCAGCAGCTTGCGGGAGGGCCTCGGGTACGAGCAGTACTTC	CASSLREGLGYEQYF
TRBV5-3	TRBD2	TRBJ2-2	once	TGTGCCAGAAGCCAGACCCAAGGCGGGAGTGGGACCGGGGAGCTGTTTTTT	CARSQTQGGSGTGELFF